This T cell receptor beta chain was recovered during a study of blood T cell repertoires in COVID-19. Study information: Acute and convalescent COVID-19 samples came from the United States, Italy and Spain.

TCRdb's copy holds only in-frame clones and misses some; the assay was immunoSEQ multiplex PCR. The sample lists under 200,000 clones, roughly nine tenths occurring once. Germline CDR1 reads SGHRS; CDR2 reads YFSETQ. Trimming stripped 4 bases from V and 2 bases from J, with 11 bases between. The CDR3 is 14 residues long. V and J are TRBV5-1 and TRBJ2-3; D may be TRBD2 (5 bases). Material: peripheral blood. The source of this sequence is a woman in her sixties or seventies with acute or convalescent COVID-19. CDR3 sequence: CASSGGQVTDTQYF. CDR3 nucleotides: TGCGCCAGCAGCGGCGGGCAAGTCACAGATACGCAGTATTTT.